This T cell receptor (beta chain) was recovered during a study of blood T cells in healthy people across ages. Alongside a J-beta primer mix, a sample-barcoded 5' primer served in a second PCR lasting about 7 to 11 cycles. The authors tagged each cDNA molecule using a template-switch adaptor with 12 random nucleotides. TCRdb reprocessed the 5' RACE reads via MiXCR and lists one record per CDR3 protein. This table holds 750,000 or so distinct CDR3 sequences, 20% to 25% found once. Germline V gene sequence: CDR1 SQVTM, CDR2 ANQGSEA. The CDR3 has 11 residues. Trimming pared 6 bases from V and 8 bases from J, leaving 13 bases between. These data also featured in a second study, about T cells of mothers and their children. That source reports: Related mother and child pairs showed slightly greater overlap (not significant) than unrelated pairs did.

Sequencing was done on a sample of blood. The rearrangement uses TRBV29-1 and TRBJ1-2; maybe TRBD1 (5 bases). This receptor was identified in a boy aged 5-17 years in good health. CDR3 sequence (DNA): TGCAGCGTCGAGCAGGGAGGGGGCTACACCTTC. Its protein is CSVEQGGGYTF.